This T cell receptor (beta chain) was documented in a study of blood T cell repertoires in COVID-19. The wider study: T cells, B-cell-depleted T cells, or PBMCs supplied cDNA or gDNA.

As processed by the authors: Estimation of nucleated cell counts relied on the amplification of reference gene primers. Assay used: immunoSEQ multiplex PCR; TCRdb lists only in-frame clones, some missing. The DNA gave D and trimming, while V, J and clone size come from that table. This table has roughly 390,000 clones, 70% to 90% appearing once. CDR3 length equals 13 residues. Germline loops: CDR1 MNHNS, CDR2 SASEGT. V shed 2 bases and J shed 2 bases, with 4 bases lying between them. The sequencing input was peripheral blood. This sequence was found in a woman in her twenties or thirties with COVID-19, enrolled during active disease. The V and J genes are TRBV6-1 and TRBJ2-1; D is undetermined. The CDR3 sequence is CASSETTYNEQFF. The CDR3 DNA reads as TGTGCCAGCAGTGAAACAACCTACAATGAGCAGTTCTTC.